Sequencing of this TCR beta chain was carried out in a study of blood T cell repertoires in COVID-19 (dated by TCRdb to 2020 to 2022). Regarding the complete study: Collaborator samples came from the United States, Italy and Spain and covered acute and convalescent phases of COVID-19. The samples were drawn from two sources: the first 160 participants of the ongoing ImmuneRACE study, and 1,000 to 1,500 subjects contributed by 6 global collaborators. Where HLA class I and class II types were available, the types were taken from metadata supplied by the sample provider, not from assay-based typing. A de-identified subject ID, COVID-19 status, age in years and sex were almost always included in the sample metadata. Deeply sampled blood TCRbeta repertoires from subjects exposed to, actively infected with, or recovered from COVID-19 were included in the dataset. The repertoires were released in a freely available public database meant as a resource for research on the immune response to SARS-CoV-2. The prospective study material was composed of cDNA or gDNA derived from T cells, B-cell-depleted T cells, or PBMCs.

The investigation overall reported the following: Clinical and demographic metadata were provided uncurated, with the amount varying by source and participant.

Relative to germline, V is 0 bases shorter and J is 4 bases shorter, with 12 bases between their ends. The germline V gene yields SGHRS for CDR1 and YFSETQ for CDR2. The CDR3 goes from the cysteine to the phenylalanine over 15 residues. Only the CDR3 DNA is retained, 45 bases long and in frame from the first base. To note about this clone: The antigen this receptor binds is unknown. Nothing much larger sits one base from this clone, and base qualities are not available.

One collaborating source in Seattle enrolled patients while the patients were actively infected and followed the patients over time throughout the course of disease. Collaborating institutions collected whole blood in K2EDTA tubes following their own protocols. For TCRbeta analysis, collaborators shipped samples in one of three forms: frozen whole blood, isolated PBMCs, or DNA extracted from either of those sample types. The immunoSEQ Assay, a bias-controlled multiplex PCR, was used to amplify TCRbeta CDR3 regions from genomic DNA. On the study's bioinformatics: Nucleated cell counts per sample were estimated from amplification of reference gene primers within the assay. Sequence reads were collapsed and filtered to measure the absolute abundance of every unique TCRbeta CDR3 rearrangement. For each sample, productive Simpson clonality was calculated by taking the square root of Simpson's diversity index across productive rearrangements. The source is immuneACCESS, and TCRdb retained only in-frame sequences with V and J called. Part of the clones is not carried over; for the studies checked, unresolved V genes explain less than half of this, and the remainder is unexplained. D and trimming were read from the DNA, whereas the V and J calls and clone size are those reported in that table. The sample table contains 200,000 or so clones; only one count was recorded for 80% to 90% of them. The ten top clones hold more than 10% of the sample.

Sequenced sample: peripheral blood. This chain joins TRBV5-1 to TRBJ2-3; perhaps TRBD1 is the D gene, with 6 bases matching. This TCR derives from an elderly woman with COVID-19, enrolled during active disease. The CDR3 region has the sequence CASSLARGGPDTQYF. In nucleotides, the sequence is TGCGCCAGCAGCTTGGCCAGGGGTGGTCCAGATACGCAGTATTTT.